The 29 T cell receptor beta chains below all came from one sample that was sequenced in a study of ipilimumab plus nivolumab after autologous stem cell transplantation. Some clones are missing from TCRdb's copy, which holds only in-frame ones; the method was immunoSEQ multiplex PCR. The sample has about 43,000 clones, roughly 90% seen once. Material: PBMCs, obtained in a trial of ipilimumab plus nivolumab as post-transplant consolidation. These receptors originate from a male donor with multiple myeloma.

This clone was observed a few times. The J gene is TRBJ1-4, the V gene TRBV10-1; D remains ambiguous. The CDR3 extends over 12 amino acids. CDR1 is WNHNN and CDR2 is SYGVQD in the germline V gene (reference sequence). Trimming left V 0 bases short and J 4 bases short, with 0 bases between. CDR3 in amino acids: CASSESNEKLFF. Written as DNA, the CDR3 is TGCGCCAGCAGTGAGTCTAATGAAAAACTGTTTTTT.

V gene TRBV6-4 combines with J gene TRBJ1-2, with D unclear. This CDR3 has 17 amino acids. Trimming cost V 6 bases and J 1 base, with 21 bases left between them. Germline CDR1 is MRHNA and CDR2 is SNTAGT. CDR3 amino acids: CASSHPALRLLNYGYTF. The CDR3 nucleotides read TGTGCCAGCAGCCATCCCGCCTTGAGACTACTTAACTATGGCTACACCTTC.

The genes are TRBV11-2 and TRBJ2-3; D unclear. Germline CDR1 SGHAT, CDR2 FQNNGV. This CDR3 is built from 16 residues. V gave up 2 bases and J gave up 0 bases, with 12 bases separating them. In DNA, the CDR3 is TGTGCCAGCAGCTTACCACCGACTCCGAGCACAGATACGCAGTATTTT. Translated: CASSLPPTPSTDTQYF.

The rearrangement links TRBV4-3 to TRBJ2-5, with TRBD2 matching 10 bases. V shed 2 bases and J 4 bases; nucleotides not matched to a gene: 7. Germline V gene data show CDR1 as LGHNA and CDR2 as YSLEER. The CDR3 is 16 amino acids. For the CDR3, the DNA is TGCGCCAGCAGCCAATCAAGCGGGGGGGCCGGAGAGACCCAGTACTTC. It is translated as CASSQSSGGAGETQYF.

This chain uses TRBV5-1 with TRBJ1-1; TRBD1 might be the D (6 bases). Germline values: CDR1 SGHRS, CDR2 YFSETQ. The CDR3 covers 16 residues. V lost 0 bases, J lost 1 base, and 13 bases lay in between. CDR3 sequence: CASSLDPWGANTEAFF. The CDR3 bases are TGCGCCAGCAGCTTGGACCCTTGGGGGGCGAACACTGAAGCTTTCTTT.

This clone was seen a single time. CDR3: CASSSGQGKGIQYF. The CDR3 region has the DNA TGCGCCAGCAGCTCCGGACAGGGGAAGGGCATTCAGTACTTC. V is TRBV5-1 and J is TRBJ2-4; 9 nucleotides align to TRBD1. The CDR3 is 14 amino acids. Germline V CDR1 and CDR2: SGHRS, YFSETQ. The V and J ends lost 3 bases and 9 bases, in that order; junction bases with no gene match: 7.

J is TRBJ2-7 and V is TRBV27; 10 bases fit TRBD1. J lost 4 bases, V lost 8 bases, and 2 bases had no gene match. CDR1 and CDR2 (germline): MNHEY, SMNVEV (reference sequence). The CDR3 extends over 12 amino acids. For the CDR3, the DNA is TGTGCCAGCGCGGGACAGGGGTACGAGCAGTACTTC. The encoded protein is CASAGQGYEQYF.

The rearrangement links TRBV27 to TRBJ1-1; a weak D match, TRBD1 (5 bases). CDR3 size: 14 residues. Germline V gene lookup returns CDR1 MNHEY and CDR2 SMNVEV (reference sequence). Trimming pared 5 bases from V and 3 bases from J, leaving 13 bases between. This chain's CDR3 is CASSLLDRDTEAFF. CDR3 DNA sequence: TGTGCCAGCAGTCTCCTTGACAGAGACACTGAAGCTTTCTTT.

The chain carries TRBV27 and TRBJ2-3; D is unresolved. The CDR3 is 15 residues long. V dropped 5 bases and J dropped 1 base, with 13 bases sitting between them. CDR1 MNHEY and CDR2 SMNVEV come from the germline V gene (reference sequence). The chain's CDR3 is CASSPQPRGTDTQYF. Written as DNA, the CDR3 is TGTGCCAGCAGTCCGCAACCAAGGGGCACAGATACGCAGTATTTT.

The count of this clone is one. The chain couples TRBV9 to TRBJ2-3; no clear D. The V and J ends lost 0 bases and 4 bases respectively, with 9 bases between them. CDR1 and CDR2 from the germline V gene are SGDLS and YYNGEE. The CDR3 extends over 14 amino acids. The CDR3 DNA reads TGTGCCAGCAGCGTAGTTGCCCGGGCAGATACGCAGTATTTT. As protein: CASSVVARADTQYF.

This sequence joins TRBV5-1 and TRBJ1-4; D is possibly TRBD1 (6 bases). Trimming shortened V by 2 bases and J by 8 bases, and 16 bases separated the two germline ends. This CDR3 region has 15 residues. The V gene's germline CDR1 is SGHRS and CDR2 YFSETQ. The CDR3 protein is CASSFGGRTDEKLFF. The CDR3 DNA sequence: TGCGCCAGCAGCTTTGGAGGCAGGACAGACGAAAAACTGTTTTTT. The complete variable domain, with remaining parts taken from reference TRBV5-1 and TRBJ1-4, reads KAGVTQTPRYLIKTRGQQVTLSCSPISGHRSVSWYQQTPGQGLQFLFEYFSETQRNKGNFPGRFSGRQFSNSRSEMNVSTLELGDSALYLCASSFGGRTDEKLFFGSGTQLSVL.

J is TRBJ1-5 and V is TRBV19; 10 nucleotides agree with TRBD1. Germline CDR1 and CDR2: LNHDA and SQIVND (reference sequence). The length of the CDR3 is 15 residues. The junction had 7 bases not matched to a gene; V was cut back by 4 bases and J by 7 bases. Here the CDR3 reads CASSTTGGADQPQHF. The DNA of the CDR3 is TGTGCCAGTAGTACGACAGGGGGCGCTGACCAGCCCCAGCATTTT.

CDR3 amino acids: CASTQELWEETQYF. CDR3 coding DNA: TGTGCCAGCACTCAGGAGTTGTGGGAAGAGACCCAGTACTTC. The chain combines TRBV2 with TRBJ2-5; D ambiguous. Germline V gene data show CDR1 as SNHLY and CDR2 as FYNNEI. V lost 7 bases and J 3 bases, leaving 15 bases between the germline ends. This CDR3 region has 14 residues.

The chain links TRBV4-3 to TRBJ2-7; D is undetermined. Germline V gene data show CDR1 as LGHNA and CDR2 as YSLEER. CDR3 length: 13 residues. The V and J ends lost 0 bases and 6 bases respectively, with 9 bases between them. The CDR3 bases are TGCGCCAGCAGCCAAGATAACCCGGGCGAGCAGTACTTC. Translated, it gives CASSQDNPGEQYF.

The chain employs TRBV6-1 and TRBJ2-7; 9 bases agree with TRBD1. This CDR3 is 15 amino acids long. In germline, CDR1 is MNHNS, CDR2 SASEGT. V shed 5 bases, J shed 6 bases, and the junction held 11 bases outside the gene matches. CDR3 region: CASSLRDREFSEQYF. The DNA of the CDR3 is TGTGCCAGCAGTCTCCGGGACAGGGAGTTCTCCGAGCAGTACTTC.

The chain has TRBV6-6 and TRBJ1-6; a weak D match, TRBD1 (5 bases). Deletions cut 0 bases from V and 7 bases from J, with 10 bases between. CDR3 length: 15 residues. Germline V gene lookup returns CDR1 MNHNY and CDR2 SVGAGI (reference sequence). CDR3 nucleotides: TGTGCCAGCAGTTACTCCCAGGGAGGGAATTCACCCCTCCACTTT. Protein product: CASSYSQGGNSPLHF.

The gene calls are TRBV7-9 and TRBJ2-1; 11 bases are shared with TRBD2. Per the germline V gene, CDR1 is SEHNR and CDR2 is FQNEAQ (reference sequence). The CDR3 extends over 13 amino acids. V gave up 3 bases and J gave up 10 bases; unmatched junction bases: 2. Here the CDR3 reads CASSLTSGEEQFF. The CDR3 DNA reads TGTGCCAGCAGCTTGACTAGCGGGGAGGAGCAGTTCTTC.

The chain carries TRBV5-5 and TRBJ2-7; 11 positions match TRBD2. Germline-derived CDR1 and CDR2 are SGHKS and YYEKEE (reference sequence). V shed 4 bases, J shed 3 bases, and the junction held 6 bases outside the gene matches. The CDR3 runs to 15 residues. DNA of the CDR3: TGTGCCAGCAGCCCCCCGACTAGCGGGGTCTACGAGCAGTACTTC. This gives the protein CASSPPTSGVYEQYF. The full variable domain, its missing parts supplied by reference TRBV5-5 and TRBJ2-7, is DAGVTQSPTHLIKTRGQQVTLRCSPISGHKSVSWYQQVLGQGPQFIFQYYEKEERGRGNFPDRFSARQFPNYSSELNVNALLLGDSALYLCASSPPTSGVYEQYFGPGTRLTVT.

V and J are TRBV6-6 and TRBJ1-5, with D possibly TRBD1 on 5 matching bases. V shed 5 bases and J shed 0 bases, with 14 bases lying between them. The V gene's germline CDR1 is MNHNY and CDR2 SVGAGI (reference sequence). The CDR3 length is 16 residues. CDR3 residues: CASSRPAGPSNQPQHF. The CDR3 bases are TGTGCCAGCAGTCGCCCCGCGGGGCCTAGCAATCAGCCCCAGCATTTT.

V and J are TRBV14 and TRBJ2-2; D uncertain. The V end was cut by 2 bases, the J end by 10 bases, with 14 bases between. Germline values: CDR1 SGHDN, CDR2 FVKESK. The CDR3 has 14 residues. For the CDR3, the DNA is TGTGCCAGCAGCCAATCTAGTACTGTTCCGGAGCTGTTTTTT. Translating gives CASSQSSTVPELFF.

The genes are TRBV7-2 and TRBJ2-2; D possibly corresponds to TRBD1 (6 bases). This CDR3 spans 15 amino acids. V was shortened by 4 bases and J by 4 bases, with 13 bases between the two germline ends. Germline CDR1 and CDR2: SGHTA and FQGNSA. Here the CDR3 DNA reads TGTGCCAGCAGCTCCACCCCAGGGGTCACCGGGGAGCTGTTTTTT. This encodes CASSSTPGVTGELFF.

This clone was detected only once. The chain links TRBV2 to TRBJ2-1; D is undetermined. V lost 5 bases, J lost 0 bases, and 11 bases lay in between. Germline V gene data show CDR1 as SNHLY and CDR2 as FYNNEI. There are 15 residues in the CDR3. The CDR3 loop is CASSLDTISYNEQFF. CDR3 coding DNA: TGTGCCAGCAGTTTAGACACTATCTCCTACAATGAGCAGTTCTTC.

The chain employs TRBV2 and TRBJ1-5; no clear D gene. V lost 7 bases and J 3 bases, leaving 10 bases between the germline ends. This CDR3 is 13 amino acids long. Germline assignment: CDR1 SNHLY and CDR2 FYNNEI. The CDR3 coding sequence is TGTGCCAGCAAGGGCGGTCCCAATCAGCCCCAGCATTTT. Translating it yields CASKGGPNQPQHF.

In nucleotides, the CDR3 is TGCGCCAGCAGCATCGGGACTAGCGGGAGGGCCATGGCAGATACGCAGTATTTT. Protein product: CASSIGTSGRAMADTQYF. The rearrangement joins TRBV5-1 to TRBJ2-3; 16 nucleotides match TRBD2. Trimming took 4 bases from V and 4 from J; bases not matched to a gene: 9. This CDR3 has 18 amino acids. CDR1 and CDR2 (germline): SGHRS, YFSETQ. The full variable domain, in which reference TRBV5-1 and TRBJ2-3 provide the parts outside the CDR3, is KAGVTQTPRYLIKTRGQQVTLSCSPISGHRSVSWYQQTPGQGLQFLFEYFSETQRNKGNFPGRFSGRQFSNSRSEMNVSTLELGDSALYLCASSIGTSGRAMADTQYFGPGTRLTVL.

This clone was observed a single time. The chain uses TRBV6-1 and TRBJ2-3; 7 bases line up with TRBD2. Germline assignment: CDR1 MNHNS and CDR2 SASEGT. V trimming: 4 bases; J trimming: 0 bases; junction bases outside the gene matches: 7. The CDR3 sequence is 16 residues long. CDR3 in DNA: TGTGCCAGCAGTGTAGTGGGACTATCTAGCACAGATACGCAGTATTTT. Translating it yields CASSVVGLSSTDTQYF.

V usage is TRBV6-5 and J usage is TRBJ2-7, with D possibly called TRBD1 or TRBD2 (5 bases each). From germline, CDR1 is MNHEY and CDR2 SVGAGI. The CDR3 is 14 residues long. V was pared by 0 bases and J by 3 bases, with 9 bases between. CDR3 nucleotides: TGTGCCAGCAGTTACTCCCGGGACGGCTACGAGCAGTACTTC. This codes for CASSYSRDGYEQYF.

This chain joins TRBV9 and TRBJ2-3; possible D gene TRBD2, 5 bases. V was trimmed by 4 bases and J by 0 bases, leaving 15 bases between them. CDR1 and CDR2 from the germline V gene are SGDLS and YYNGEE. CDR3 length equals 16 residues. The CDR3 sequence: CASSPSAATSTDTQYF. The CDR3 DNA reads TGTGCCAGCAGCCCCTCAGCGGCAACTAGCACAGATACGCAGTATTTT.

The CDR3 sequence: CASSLLPGRADTQYF. In DNA form, the CDR3 reads TGTGCCAGCAGTTTATTGCCGGGGAGGGCGGATACGCAGTATTTT. The chain recombines TRBV27 with TRBJ2-3; 7 nucleotides align to TRBD2. This CDR3 is 15 amino acids long. J gave up 6 bases and V 1 base, and 7 bases lay outside the gene matches. Germline V gene data show CDR1 as MNHEY and CDR2 as SMNVEV (reference sequence).

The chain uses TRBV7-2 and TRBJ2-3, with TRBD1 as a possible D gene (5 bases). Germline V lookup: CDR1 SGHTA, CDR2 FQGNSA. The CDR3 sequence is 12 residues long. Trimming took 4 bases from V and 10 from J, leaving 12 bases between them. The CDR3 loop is CASSSYQGPQYF. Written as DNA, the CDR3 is TGTGCCAGCAGCTCCTACCAGGGCCCGCAGTATTTT. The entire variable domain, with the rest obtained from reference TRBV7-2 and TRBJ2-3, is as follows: GAGVSQSPSNKVTEKGKDVELRCDPISGHTALYWYRQSLGQGLEFLIYFQGNSAPDKSGLPSDRFSAERTGGSVSTLTIQRTQQEDSAVYLCASSSYQGPQYFGPGTRLTVL.